These T cell receptor beta chains were read from a single sample in a study of CD8 T cells in Susac syndrome. TCRdb passed the immunoSEQ multiplex PCR reads through MiXCR, listing each CDR3 protein once. The table records some 300,000 distinct CDR3 sequences, 75% to 85% of them present only once. Sequenced input: CD8+ T cells from PBMCs. Receptor source: a human donor with multiple sclerosis. The CDR3 runs from the conserved cysteine through the conserved F or W. The order of the fields is J gene, V gene, CDR3 protein.

j_gene: TRBJ2-7; v_gene: TRBV27; CDR3aa: CASSLEVGGVEQYF
j_gene: TRBJ2-1; v_gene: TRBV25-1; CDR3aa: CASSDTRGGGVYNEQFF
j_gene: TRBJ1-3; v_gene: TRBV27; CDR3aa: CASSFQGSGNTIYF
j_gene: TRBJ1-4; v_gene: TRBV3-1; CDR3aa: CASSQERGLVEKLFF
j_gene: TRBJ1-3; v_gene: TRBV30; CDR3aa: CAWTGSYSGNTIYF
j_gene: TRBJ2-7; v_gene: TRBV27; CDR3aa: CASSPLDNYEQYF
j_gene: TRBJ2-3; v_gene: TRBV7-8; CDR3aa: CASSSSPGPDTQYF
j_gene: TRBJ2-4; v_gene: TRBV7-2; CDR3aa: CASSSQEGPGRGNIQYF
j_gene: TRBJ1-2; v_gene: TRBV5-4; CDR3aa: CASSPRGAGYGYTF
j_gene: TRBJ1-2; v_gene: TRBV6-2/TRBV6-3; CDR3aa: CASQGANGYTF
j_gene: TRBJ2-7; v_gene: TRBV20-1; CDR3aa: CSASTSARSYEQYF
j_gene: TRBJ2-1; v_gene: TRBV6-6; CDR3aa: CASSYSSSGNNEQFF
j_gene: TRBJ2-1; v_gene: TRBV7-8; CDR3aa: CASSGRDRSYNEQFF
j_gene: TRBJ1-1; v_gene: TRBV15; CDR3aa: CATSRDRDRSNTEAFF
j_gene: TRBJ2-7; v_gene: TRBV20-1; CDR3aa: CSATRRTGNSYEQYF
j_gene: TRBJ2-2; v_gene: TRBV27; CDR3aa: CASSGGLAANTGELFF
j_gene: TRBJ1-1; v_gene: TRBV19; CDR3aa: CASSIVDSQNTEAFF
j_gene: TRBJ2-3; v_gene: TRBV10-3; CDR3aa: CAAGDRGKADTQYF
j_gene: TRBJ2-5; v_gene: TRBV6-1; CDR3aa: CASSVWGRDYQETQYF
j_gene: TRBJ2-3; v_gene: TRBV7-2; CDR3aa: CASSLVAARGTDTQYF
j_gene: TRBJ2-2; v_gene: TRBV29-1; CDR3aa: CSSRAAAGELFF
j_gene: TRBJ1-5; v_gene: TRBV9; CDR3aa: CASSVGLGQPQHF
j_gene: TRBJ2-5; v_gene: TRBV7-9; CDR3aa: CASRTEGRETQYF
j_gene: TRBJ2-3; v_gene: TRBV3-1; CDR3aa: CASSPSTSAFVKDTQYF
j_gene: TRBJ2-7; v_gene: TRBV25-1; CDR3aa: CASGGTASYEQYF